This T cell receptor (beta chain) was profiled in a study of T-cell memory formation after mild COVID-19. Study at large: Clusters of TCRs were largely donor specific. Study results and limitations: The finding that pre-infection memory included some responding clones suggested that cross-reactive memory joined.

This clonotype was picked up a small number of times. Its antigen is currently unknown. TCR alpha and TCR beta cDNA libraries with sample barcodes and UMIs came from 5'RACE using constant-segment primers. TCRdb processed the 5' RACE reads anew with MiXCR; each CDR3 protein has one entry. This table has about 400,000 distinct CDR3 sequences, around an eighth appearing once. The source is a man aged 18 to 29 who had mild COVID-19 (a few samples of this study predate the infection). Cell type and time point are not known. The sequencing sample was made of PBMCs or a T cell subset sorted from them (not recorded which).

CDR3 loop: CSAGREAEAFF. CDR3 DNA: TGCAGTGCCGGCAGAGAGGCTGAAGCTTTCTTT. This chain uses TRBV20-1 with TRBJ1-1; D not certain. This CDR3 comprises 11 residues. V gave up 6 bases and J gave up 6 bases, with 11 bases separating them. Germline V gene data show CDR1 as DFQATT and CDR2 as SNEGSKA (reference sequence).